The 7 T cell receptor beta chains reported below all come from one sample, sequenced in a study of blood T cell repertoires in COVID-19. Sequencing used immunoSEQ multiplex PCR; TCRdb keeps in-frame clones, though not all of them. The repertoire consists of approximately 170,000 clones, with 81% occurring once and the leading ten covering roughly 11%. Sequencing was carried out using peripheral blood. The receptors shown here come from a man aged 55-75 years with active or convalescent COVID-19.

The genes are TRBV28 and TRBJ1-2; D gene ambiguous. Germline assignment: CDR1 MDHEN and CDR2 SYDVKM. V was clipped by 3 bases and J by 2 bases, with 10 bases between them. This CDR3 comprises 14 residues. CDR3 in amino acids: CASSFGQANYGYTF. The CDR3 DNA reads as TGTGCCAGCAGTTTTGGGCAGGCAAACTATGGCTACACCTTC.

The rearrangement uses TRBV28 and TRBJ2-7; a possible D gene is TRBD2 (6 bases). Germline V lookup: CDR1 MDHEN, CDR2 SYDVKM. Between the trimmed V and J ends, which lost 5 bases and 7 bases, there was a span of 12 bases. The CDR3 has 12 residues. The CDR3 DNA is TGTGCCAGCAGTCCCCCAGGGAGGGAGCAGTACTTC. Amino acids: CASSPPGREQYF.

The chain uses TRBV11-2 and TRBJ2-7, with 11 bases aligning to TRBD2. The CDR3 consists of 14 residues. The germline V gene encodes CDR1 SGHAT and CDR2 FQNNGV. V trimming: 5 bases; J trimming: 3 bases; junction bases outside the gene matches: 3. The CDR3 reads CASSAGLAVYEQYF. The CDR3, as DNA: TGTGCCAGCAGCGCGGGACTAGCGGTCTACGAGCAGTACTTC.

This chain uses TRBV24-1 with TRBJ1-2; D is uncertain. The germline V and J ends were trimmed by 2 bases and 5 bases, with 2 bases remaining between them. Germline V gene sequence: CDR1 KGHDR, CDR2 SFDVKD. CDR3 length equals 11 residues. The CDR3 sequence is CATSDSYGYTF. The CDR3 DNA reads TGTGCCACCAGTGATTCTTATGGCTACACCTTC.

Only a few counts were recorded for this clone. The rearrangement joins TRBV11-2 to TRBJ2-2, with 8 bases aligning to TRBD2. Germline lookup yields CDR1 SGHAT and CDR2 FQNNGV. The CDR3 runs 15 residues. The ends lost 3 bases at V and 5 bases at J; junction bases unmatched: 5. CDR3: CASSFMAGGTGELFF. CDR3 in DNA: TGTGCCAGCAGCTTTATGGCGGGAGGAACCGGGGAGCTGTTTTTT.

The rearrangement uses TRBV4-2 and TRBJ2-2, with 7 bases aligning to TRBD2. This CDR3 spans 19 amino acids. Trimming took 0 bases from V and 0 from J; bases not matched to a gene: 10. Germline V gene sequence: CDR1 LGHNA, CDR2 YNFKEQ. The CDR3 region is CASSQEALGAGSNTGELFF. CDR3 bases: TGTGCCAGCAGCCAAGAAGCTTTAGGAGCGGGATCGAACACCGGGGAGCTGTTTTTT.

The chain combines TRBV3-1 (or the pseudogene TRBV3-2) with TRBJ2-6, with TRBD2 matching 10 bases. CDR1 and CDR2 from the germline V gene are LGHDT and YNNKEL (reference sequence). The V and J ends lost 5 bases and 2 bases, in that order; junction bases with no gene match: 9. This CDR3 spans 18 amino acids. CDR3 bases: TGTGCCAGCAGCTCGATTAAAGCGGGGGGGACTGGGGCCAACGTCCTGACTTTC. It encodes CASSSIKAGGTGANVLTF.